This T cell receptor beta chain comes out of a study of T cell clones after liver transplantation. Overall study: Three of the eight recipients were HCV-positive; the rest had non-autoimmune, non-viral transplant indications. Tolerant meant at least one year fully off immunosuppression without liver enzymes above twice normal.

Measured with immunoSEQ multiplex PCR; TCRdb has only the in-frame clones, and not every one. There are 25,000 to 40,000 clones in the sample; about 94% occur only once, and roughly a quarter lies in the top ten. The CDR3 loop spans 16 amino acids. Germline V gives CDR1 LNHDA, CDR2 SQIVND (reference sequence). Germline trimming cut 1 base from V and 7 bases from J; bases unmatched to any gene: 9. This clone occurred a few times. Its target is unknown. Overall study findings and caveats: Small, mixed patient groups and varying post-transplant times limit these conclusions.

Sorting of unstimulated PBMCs yielded separate CD3+CD4+ and CD3+CD8+ fractions. The chain has TRBV19 and TRBJ2-1, with TRBD2 matching 8 bases. The clonotype comes from a human patient who received a liver transplant. T cells may partly derive from the graft donor. This specimen consisted of CD8+ T cells from blood, obtained 12 months after liver transplant. Written as DNA, the CDR3 is TGTGCCAGTAGTATAGGTATTGGGACTAGTGGGAATGAGCAGTTCTTC. Translation: CASSIGIGTSGNEQFF.